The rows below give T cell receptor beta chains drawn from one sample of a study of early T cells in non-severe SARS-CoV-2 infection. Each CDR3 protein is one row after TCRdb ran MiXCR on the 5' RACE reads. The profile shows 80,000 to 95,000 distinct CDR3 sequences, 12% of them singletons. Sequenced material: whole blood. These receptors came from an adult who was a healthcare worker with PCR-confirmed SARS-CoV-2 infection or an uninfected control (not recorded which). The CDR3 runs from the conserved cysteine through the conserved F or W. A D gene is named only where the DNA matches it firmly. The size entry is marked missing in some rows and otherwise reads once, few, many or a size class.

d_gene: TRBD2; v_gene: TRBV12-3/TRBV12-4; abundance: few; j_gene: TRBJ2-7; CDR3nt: TGTGCCAGCAGTCCCTTGGGGGGGACTAGCGCTAACTACGAGCAGTACTTC; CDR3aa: CASSPLGGTSANYEQYF
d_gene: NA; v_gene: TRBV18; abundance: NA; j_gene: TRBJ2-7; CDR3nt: TGTGCCAGCTCACCCCGCCGCCCGGGCCTAGGGTACTACGAGCAGTACTTC; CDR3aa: CASSPRRPGLGYYEQYF
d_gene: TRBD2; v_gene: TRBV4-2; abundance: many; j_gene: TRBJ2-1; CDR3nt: TGTGCCAGCAGCCAAGATCAAGTCGGGAGGGGACCCTACAATGAGCAGTTCTTC; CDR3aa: CASSQDQVGRGPYNEQFF
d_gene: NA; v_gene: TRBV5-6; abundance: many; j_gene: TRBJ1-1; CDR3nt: TGTGCCAGCAGCTTAATTTCATCTTGGGACGCTGAAGCTTTCTTT; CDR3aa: CASSLISSWDAEAFF
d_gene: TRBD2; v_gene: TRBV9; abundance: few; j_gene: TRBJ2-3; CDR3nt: TGTGCCAGCAGCTTTTACTCGACTAGCGGTAGCACAGATACGCAGTATTTT; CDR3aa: CASSFYSTSGSTDTQYF
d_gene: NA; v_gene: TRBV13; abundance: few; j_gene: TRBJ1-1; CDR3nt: TGTGCCAGCATCGTCCGGGGGATGAACACTGAAGCTTTCTTT; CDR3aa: CASIVRGMNTEAFF
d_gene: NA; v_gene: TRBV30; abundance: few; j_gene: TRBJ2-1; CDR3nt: TGTGCCTGGAGCAGACTAGAAGGGCAGTTCTTC; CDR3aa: CAWSRLEGQFF
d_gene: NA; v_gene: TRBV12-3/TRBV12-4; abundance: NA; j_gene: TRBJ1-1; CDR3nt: TGTGCCAGCAGTTTACGGGGGGTCAACACTGAAGCTTTCTTT; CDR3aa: CASSLRGVNTEAFF
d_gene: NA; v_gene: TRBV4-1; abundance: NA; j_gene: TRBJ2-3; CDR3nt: TGCGCCAGCAGCCACTTCGACAGGTCCACAGATACGCAGTATTTT; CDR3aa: CASSHFDRSTDTQYF
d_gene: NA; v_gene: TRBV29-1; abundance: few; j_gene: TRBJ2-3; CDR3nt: TGCAGCGTTGAGGGGGCAACGGCAGATACGCAGTATTTT; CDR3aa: CSVEGATADTQYF
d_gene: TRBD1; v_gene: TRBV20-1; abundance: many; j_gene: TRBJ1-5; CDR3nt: TGCAGTGCTGGGGGACAGTTCAATCAGCCCCAGCATTTT; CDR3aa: CSAGGQFNQPQHF
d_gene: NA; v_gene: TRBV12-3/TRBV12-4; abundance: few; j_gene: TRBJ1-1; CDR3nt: TGTGCCAGCAGTTTACCAGGGGAAGCTTTCTTT; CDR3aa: CASSLPGEAFF
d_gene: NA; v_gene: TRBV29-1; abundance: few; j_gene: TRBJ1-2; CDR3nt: TGCAGCGTTGTTACAGCTACTAACTATGGCTACACCTTC; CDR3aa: CSVVTATNYGYTF
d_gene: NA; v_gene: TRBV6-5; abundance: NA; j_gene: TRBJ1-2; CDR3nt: TGTGCCAGCAGACCAGATAGAGACTATGGCTACACCTTC; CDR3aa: CASRPDRDYGYTF
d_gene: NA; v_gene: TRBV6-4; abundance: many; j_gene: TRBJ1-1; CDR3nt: TGTGCCAGCAGTGAAGTCGGGGGCACTGAAGCTTTCTTT; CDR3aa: CASSEVGGTEAFF
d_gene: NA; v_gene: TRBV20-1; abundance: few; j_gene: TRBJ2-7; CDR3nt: TGCAGTGCGCCATCGGAAAATTACTACGAGCAGTACTTC; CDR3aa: CSAPSENYYEQYF
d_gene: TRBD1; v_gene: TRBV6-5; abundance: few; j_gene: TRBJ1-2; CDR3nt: TGTGCCAGCAGTTACTCGGACAGGCAGGATGGCTACACCTTC; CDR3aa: CASSYSDRQDGYTF
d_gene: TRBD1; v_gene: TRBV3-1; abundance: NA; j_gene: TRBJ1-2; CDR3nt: TGTGCCAGCCGGGAGGTGCTGAGGGGACAGAAAAATGGCTATGGCTACACCTTC; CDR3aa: CASREVLRGQKNGYGYTF
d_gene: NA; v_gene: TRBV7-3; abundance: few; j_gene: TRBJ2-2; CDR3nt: TGTGCCAGCAGCTCCGGGGTACGGGGCGGGGAGCTGTTTTTT; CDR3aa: CASSSGVRGGELFF
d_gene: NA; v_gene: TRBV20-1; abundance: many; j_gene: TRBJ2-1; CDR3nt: TGCAGTGCTAGGCCGCTAGCGTTTCAGTTCTTC; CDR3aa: CSARPLAFQFF
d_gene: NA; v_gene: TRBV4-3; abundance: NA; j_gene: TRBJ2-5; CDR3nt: TGCGCCAGCAGTCGGGTGGTGGAGGCAGGAGAGACCCAGTACTTC; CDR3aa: CASSRVVEAGETQYF
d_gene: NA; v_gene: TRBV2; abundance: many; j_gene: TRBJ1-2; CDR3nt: TGTGCCAGCAGTGAGGGCAGAATATATGGCTACACCTTC; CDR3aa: CASSEGRIYGYTF
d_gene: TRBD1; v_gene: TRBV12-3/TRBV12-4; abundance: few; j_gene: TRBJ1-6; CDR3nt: TGTGCCAGCACCATGGGACAGGTGGCGTGGTCGAATTCACCCCTCCACTTT; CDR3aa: CASTMGQVAWSNSPLHF
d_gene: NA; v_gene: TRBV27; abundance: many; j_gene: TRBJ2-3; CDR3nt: TGTGCCAGTTTAGGGCACCTCACAGATACGCAGTATTTT; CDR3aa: CASLGHLTDTQYF
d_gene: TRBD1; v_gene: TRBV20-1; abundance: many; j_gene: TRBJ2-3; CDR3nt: TGCAGTGCTAGAGATCTTTTGGACGGGACAGGGGCCACAGATACGCAGTATTTT; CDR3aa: CSARDLLDGTGATDTQYF
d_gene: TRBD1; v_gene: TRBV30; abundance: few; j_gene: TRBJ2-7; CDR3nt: TGTGCCTGGGGTAGACAGGGGATAGTCTACGAGCAGTACTTC; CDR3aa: CAWGRQGIVYEQYF
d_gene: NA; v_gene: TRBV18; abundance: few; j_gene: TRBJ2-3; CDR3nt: TGTGCCAGCTCACCAAACTCGGAAGATACGCAGTATTTT; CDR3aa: CASSPNSEDTQYF
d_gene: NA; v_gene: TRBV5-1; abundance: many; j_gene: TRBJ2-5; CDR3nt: TGCGCCAGCAGCTTGGTCTCGCAAGAGACCCAGTACTTC; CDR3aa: CASSLVSQETQYF
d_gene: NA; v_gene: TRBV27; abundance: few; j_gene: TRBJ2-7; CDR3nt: TGTGCCAGCAGTTTACTAGGGGCCCTGGGCGAGCAGTACTTC; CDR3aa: CASSLLGALGEQYF
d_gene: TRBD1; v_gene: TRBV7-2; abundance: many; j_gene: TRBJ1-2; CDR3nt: TGTGCCAGCAGCTTAGCGCGAATGGCAGGGGGCGCGAACTATGGCTACACCTTC; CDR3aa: CASSLARMAGGANYGYTF
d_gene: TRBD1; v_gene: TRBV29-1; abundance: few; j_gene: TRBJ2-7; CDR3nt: TGCAGCGTTGAGGGGACAGGGGGCCGCGAGCAGTACTTC; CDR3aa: CSVEGTGGREQYF
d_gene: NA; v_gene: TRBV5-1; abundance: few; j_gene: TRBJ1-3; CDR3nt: TGCGCCAGCAGCTTGGGGACAGCCGGAAACACCATATATTTT; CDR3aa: CASSLGTAGNTIYF
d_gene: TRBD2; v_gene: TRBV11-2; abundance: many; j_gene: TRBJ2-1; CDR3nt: TGTGCCAGCAGCTTAGATCCGTCTAGCGGGAGACTCTATGAGCAGTTCTTC; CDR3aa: CASSLDPSSGRLYEQFF
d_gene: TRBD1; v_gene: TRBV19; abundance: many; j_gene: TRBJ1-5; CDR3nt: TGTGCCAGCGACAGGGGTAGCAATCAGCCCCAGCATTTT; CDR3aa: CASDRGSNQPQHF
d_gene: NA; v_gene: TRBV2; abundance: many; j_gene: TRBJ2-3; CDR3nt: TGTGCCAGCGGTTTGGATTCCGGCACAGATACGCAGTATTTT; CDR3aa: CASGLDSGTDTQYF
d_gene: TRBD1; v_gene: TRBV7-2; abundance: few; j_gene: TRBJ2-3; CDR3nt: TGTGCCAGCAGCTTAGGGACAGGGTGGAGAGATACGCAGTATTTT; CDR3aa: CASSLGTGWRDTQYF
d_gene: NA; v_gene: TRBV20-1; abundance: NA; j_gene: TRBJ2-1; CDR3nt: TGCAGTGCTAGCTCGGGATACAATGAGCAGTTCTTC; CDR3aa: CSASSGYNEQFF
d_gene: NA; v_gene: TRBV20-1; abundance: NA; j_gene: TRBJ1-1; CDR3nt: TGCAGTGCCCCCACTGGGGGGTACACTGAAGCTTTCTTT; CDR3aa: CSAPTGGYTEAFF
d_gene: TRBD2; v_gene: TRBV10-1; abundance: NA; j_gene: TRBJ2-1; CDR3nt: TGCGCCAGCTGTAGCGGGCCGAGTGAGCAGTTCTTC; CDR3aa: CASCSGPSEQFF
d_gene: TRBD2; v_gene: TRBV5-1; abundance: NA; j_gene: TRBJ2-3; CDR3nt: TGCGCCAGCAGCTTCGGGACTAGCGGTTTCACAGATACGCAGTATTTT; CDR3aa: CASSFGTSGFTDTQYF
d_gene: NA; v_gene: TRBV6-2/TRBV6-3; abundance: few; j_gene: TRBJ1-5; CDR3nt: TGTGCCAGCAGTTCACAGGGTTCGCGCAATCAGCCCCAGCATTTT; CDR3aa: CASSSQGSRNQPQHF
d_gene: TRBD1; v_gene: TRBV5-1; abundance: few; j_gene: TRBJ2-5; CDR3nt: TGCGCCAGCAGCTTTTCCGGGACAGGGGGCGGTGGAGAGACCCAGTACTTC; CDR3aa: CASSFSGTGGGGETQYF
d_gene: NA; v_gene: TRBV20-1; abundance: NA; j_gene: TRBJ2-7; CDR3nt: TGCAGTGCGCGCCCCGACAGCTACGAGCAGTACTTC; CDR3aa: CSARPDSYEQYF
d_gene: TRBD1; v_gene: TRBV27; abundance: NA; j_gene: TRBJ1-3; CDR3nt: TGTGCCAGCAGTCCCCACAGGGGTCTCTCTGGAAACACCATATATTTT; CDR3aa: CASSPHRGLSGNTIYF
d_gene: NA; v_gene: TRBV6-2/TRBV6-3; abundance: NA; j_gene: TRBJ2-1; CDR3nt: TGTGCCAGCAGTTACGACGAAGGTCCTAGGAATGAGCAGTTCTTC; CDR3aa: CASSYDEGPRNEQFF
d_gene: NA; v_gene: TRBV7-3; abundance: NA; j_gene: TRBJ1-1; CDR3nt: TGTGCCAGCAGTTCAAGGGGGGCCACTGAAGCTTTCTTT; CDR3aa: CASSSRGATEAFF
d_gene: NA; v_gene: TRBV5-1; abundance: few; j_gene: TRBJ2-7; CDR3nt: TGCGCCAGCAGCTGGGAAATGGAGGGAGCCGAGCAGTACTTC; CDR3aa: CASSWEMEGAEQYF
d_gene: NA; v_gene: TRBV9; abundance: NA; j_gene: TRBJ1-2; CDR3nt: TGTGCCAGCAGCGTAGTGGAACAGTTCTATGGCTACACCTTC; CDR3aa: CASSVVEQFYGYTF
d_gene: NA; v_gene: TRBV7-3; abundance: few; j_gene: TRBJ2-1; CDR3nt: TGTGCCAGCAGCCCCGGGACAAAGCAGTTCTTC; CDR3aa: CASSPGTKQFF
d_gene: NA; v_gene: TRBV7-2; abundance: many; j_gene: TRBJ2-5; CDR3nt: TGTGCCAGCAGCTTAATCCAGTCTTACCAAGAGACCCAGTACTTC; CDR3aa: CASSLIQSYQETQYF
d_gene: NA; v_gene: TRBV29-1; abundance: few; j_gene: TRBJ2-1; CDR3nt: TGCAGCGCTAGCCTCCTTAGCGAGCGGTCCTACAATGAGCAGTTCTTC; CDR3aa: CSASLLSERSYNEQFF
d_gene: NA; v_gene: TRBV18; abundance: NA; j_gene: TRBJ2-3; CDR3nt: TGTGCCAGCTCACCAATCTTCGGGATTAGCACAGATACGCAGTATTTT; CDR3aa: CASSPIFGISTDTQYF
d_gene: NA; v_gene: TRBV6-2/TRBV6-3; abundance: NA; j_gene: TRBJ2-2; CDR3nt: TGTGCCAGCAGTCGGCCGGGCAACACCGGGGAGCTGTTTTTT; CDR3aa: CASSRPGNTGELFF
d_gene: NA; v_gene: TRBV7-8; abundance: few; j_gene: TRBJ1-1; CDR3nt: TGTGCCAGCAGCTTAAGTTCCCATCTTATGTTGAACACTGAAGCTTTCTTT; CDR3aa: CASSLSSHLMLNTEAFF
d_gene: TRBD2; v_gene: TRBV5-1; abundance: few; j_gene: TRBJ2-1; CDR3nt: TGCGCCAGCAGCTTGGAGGGACTAGGGGAGTTAGATGAGCAGTTCTTC; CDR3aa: CASSLEGLGELDEQFF
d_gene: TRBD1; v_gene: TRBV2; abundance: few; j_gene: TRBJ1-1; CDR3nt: TGTGCCAGCAGTTATGACAGGGAGGCTTTCTTT; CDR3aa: CASSYDREAFF
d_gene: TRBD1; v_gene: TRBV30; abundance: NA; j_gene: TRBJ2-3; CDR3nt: TGTGCCTGGAGTGCCGGACAGGGAAGTTTAGATACGCAGTATTTT; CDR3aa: CAWSAGQGSLDTQYF
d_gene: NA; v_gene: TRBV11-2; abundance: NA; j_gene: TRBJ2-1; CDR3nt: TGTGCCAGCAGCTTATTGGTAGCCTACTACAATGAGCAGTTCTTC; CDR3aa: CASSLLVAYYNEQFF
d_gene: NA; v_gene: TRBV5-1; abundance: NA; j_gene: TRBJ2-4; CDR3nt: TGCGCCAGCAGCTTGGATGGGAGCCAAAACATTCAGTACTTC; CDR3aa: CASSLDGSQNIQYF